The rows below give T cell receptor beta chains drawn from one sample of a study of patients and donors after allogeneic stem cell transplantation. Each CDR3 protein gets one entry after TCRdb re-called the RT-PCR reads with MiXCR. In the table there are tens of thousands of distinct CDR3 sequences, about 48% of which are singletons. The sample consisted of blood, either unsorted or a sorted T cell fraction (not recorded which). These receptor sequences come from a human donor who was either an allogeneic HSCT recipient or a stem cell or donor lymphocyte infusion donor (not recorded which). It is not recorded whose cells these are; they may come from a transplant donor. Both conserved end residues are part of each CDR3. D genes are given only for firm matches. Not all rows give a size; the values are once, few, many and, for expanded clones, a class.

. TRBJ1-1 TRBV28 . TGTGCCAGCAGGGTAGGATCGAACACTGAAGCTTTCTTT CASRVGSNTEAFF
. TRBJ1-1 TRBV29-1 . TGCAGCGTCGACCAAAAGAAGGGAGCTTTCTTT CSVDQKKGAFF
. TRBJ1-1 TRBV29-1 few TGCAGCGTTGTTGCAGGGGAGGTCATTGAAGCTTTCTTT CSVVAGEVIEAFF
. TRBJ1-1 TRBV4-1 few TGCGCCAGCAGCCAAGACGAGGGATTGGGCACTGAAGCTTTCTTT CASSQDEGLGTEAFF
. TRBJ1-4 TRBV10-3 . TGTGCCATCAGTGACTGGGGATCGGGTAATGAAAAACTGTTTTTT CAISDWGSGNEKLFF
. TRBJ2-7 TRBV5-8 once TGTGCCAGCAGCTCCCTCCAGGGTGGCGCCTACGAGCAGTACTTC CASSSLQGGAYEQYF
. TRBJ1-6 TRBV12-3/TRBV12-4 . TGTGCCAGCTGCGCACTCTATAATTCACCCCTCCACTTT CASCALYNSPLHF
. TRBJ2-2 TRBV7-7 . TGTGCTAGCAGCTTAATACCGAACACCGGGGAGCTGTTTTTT CASSLIPNTGELFF
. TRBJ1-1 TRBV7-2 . TGTGCCAGCAGCCTCTGGACAGCCAACTATGAAGCTTTCTTT CASSLWTANYEAFF
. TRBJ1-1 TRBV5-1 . TGCGCCAGCAGCTTGGAAGGGGCTAAGAACACTGAAGCTTTCTTT CASSLEGAKNTEAFF
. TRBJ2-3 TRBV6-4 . TGTGCCAGCAGTGCCCATCCAACAAGCACAGATACGCAGTATTTT CASSAHPTSTDTQYF
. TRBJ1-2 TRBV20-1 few TGCAGTGCTATCTTGGGGCAGGGCTATGGCTACACCTTC CSAILGQGYGYTF
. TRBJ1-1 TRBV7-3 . TGTGCCAGCAGCCCACAGGGCGCCCTCAGAGAAGCTTTCTTT CASSPQGALREAFF
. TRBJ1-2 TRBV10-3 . TGTGCCATCAGTGATAGGGGTCCGGAATATTATGGCTACACCTTC CAISDRGPEYYGYTF
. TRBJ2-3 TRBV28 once TGTGCCAGCAGTTTCTACTATCACCCAGACACGCAGTATTTT CASSFYYHPDTQYF
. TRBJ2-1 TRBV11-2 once TGTGCCAGCAGCTTAACTTGGGGGGAATGGTTCTTC CASSLTWGEWFF
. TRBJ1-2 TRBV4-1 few TGCGCCAGCAGCCAAGTAGGAGGGGGTAGGAATGGCTACACCTTC CASSQVGGGRNGYTF
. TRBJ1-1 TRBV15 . TGTGCCACCAGCCCGTCGACTCTGAACACTGAAGCTTTCTTT CATSPSTLNTEAFF
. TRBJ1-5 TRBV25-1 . TGTGCCAGCAGTGAAGATTTAGGGGGCAATCAGCCCCAGCATTTT CASSEDLGGNQPQHF
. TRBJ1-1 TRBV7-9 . TGTGCCAGCAGCTTACACAGCCCGAACACTGAAGCTTTCTTT CASSLHSPNTEAFF
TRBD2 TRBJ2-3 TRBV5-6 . TGTGCCAGCAGCCGGGCGGGAGTCGGCACAGATACGCAGTATTTT CASSRAGVGTDTQYF
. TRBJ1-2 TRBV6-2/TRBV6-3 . TGTGCCAGCAGGACTCCCTATGGCTACACCTTC CASRTPYGYTF
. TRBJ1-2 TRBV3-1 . TGTGCCAGCAGCCCCCTGGACAGTTATTTCACCTTC CASSPLDSYFTF
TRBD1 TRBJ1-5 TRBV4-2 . TGTGCCAGCAGCCAGAGACAGGGCGGGGATGGCAATCAGCCCCAGCATTTT CASSQRQGGDGNQPQHF
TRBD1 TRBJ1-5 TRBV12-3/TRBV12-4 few TGTGCCAGCAGAACCGGGACAGTGGGTCAGCCCCAGCATTTT CASRTGTVGQPQHF
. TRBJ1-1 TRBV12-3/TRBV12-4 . TGTGCCAACTGGAAACGGTATAGCGCTGAAGCTTTCTTT CANWKRYSAEAFF
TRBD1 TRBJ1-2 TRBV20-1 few TGCAGTGCTAGAGGGACAGGGAACCGTGGCTACACCTTC CSARGTGNRGYTF
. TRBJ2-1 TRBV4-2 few TGTGCCAGCAGCCAAGATTGGCGAAGAATCTACAATGAGCAGTTCTTC CASSQDWRRIYNEQFF
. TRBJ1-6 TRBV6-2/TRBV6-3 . TGTGCCAGCAGTTTCTCTCCAGTACTATACGGCTCACCCCTCCACTTT CASSFSPVLYGSPLHF